The subject of this entry is one T cell receptor beta chain. The antigen is unknown. Using immunoSEQ multiplex PCR, the repertoire was profiled, and TCRdb retains in-frame clones only, with some absent. The sample has roughly 180,000 clones, 75% to 90% seen once. This sample stems from a study of cytomegalovirus exposure and HLA in healthy donors. Findings and limits, study-wide: Among TCR beta chains, those listed as cytomegalovirus-associated numbered about 160. A classifier reportedly called cytomegalovirus status with high sensitivity and specificity. Most TCR sequences were rare, but some public TCRs occurred in many donors.

V was cut by 6 bases and J by 3 bases, with 12 bases left in between. Germline lookup yields CDR1 MNHEY and CDR2 SMNVEV (reference sequence). The CDR3 totals 13 residues. This receptor was identified in a man aged 18 to 29 in good health and CMV-seropositive. The gene calls are TRBV27 and TRBJ2-7; D is unresolved. The sequenced sample consisted of PBMCs. The CDR3 DNA is TGTGCCAGCAGCCCCTCAACCAGCTACGAGCAGTACTTC. Translation gives CASSPSTSYEQYF.